The sequence of this T cell receptor beta chain was determined in a study of response to subunit inactivated influenza vaccine. Study findings and constraints: Few new T cells, the authors suggested, are recruited by each seasonal influenza vaccination.

Notes on this clonotype: Antigen specificity is unknown.

TCRdb re-derived calls from the RT-PCR reads in MiXCR, one entry per CDR3 protein. This table has around 580,000 distinct CDR3 sequences, roughly 10% appearing once. Germline CDR1 reads LGHDT; CDR2 reads YNNKEL (reference sequence). The CDR3 is made up of 16 amino acids. Germline trimming cut 1 base from V and 7 bases from J; bases unmatched to any gene: 10. This clonotype was obtained from a man aged 45 to 65 who received an inactivated influenza vaccine. This specimen was PBMCs from blood, taken on the day of vaccination. The chain links TRBV3-1 to TRBJ2-1, with 7 bases aligning to TRBD2. CDR3 amino acids: CASSQGMGRGLNEQFF. CDR3 in DNA: TGTGCCAGCAGCCAAGGGATGGGGCGGGGGTTGAATGAGCAGTTCTTC.